A selection of T cell receptor beta chains follows, all from one sample in a study of cytomegalovirus exposure and HLA in healthy donors. The assay was immunoSEQ multiplex PCR, and TCRdb's table has in-frame clones only and misses some. The table shows 150,000 to 200,000 clones, with around 77% occurring only once. The sequencing sample was made of PBMCs. Every receptor here comes from a man in his 60s in good health and CMV-seronegative. The CDR3 runs from the conserved cysteine through the conserved F or W. A D gene is named only where the DNA matches it firmly. Only some rows state a clone size, as once, few, many or a class for expanded clones.

V: TRBV7-6; D: TRBD2; J: TRBJ2-7; size: -; CDR3: CASSLLAGARAYEQYF; DNA: TGTGCCAGCAGCTTACTAGCGGGGGCTCGAGCCTACGAGCAGTACTTC
V: TRBV29-1; D: -; J: TRBJ2-7; size: -; CDR3: CSVGGGYDEQYF; DNA: TGCAGCGTTGGTGGGGGCTACGACGAGCAGTACTTC
V: TRBV7-2; D: -; J: TRBJ2-7; size: -; CDR3: CASASSYEQYF; DNA: TGTGCCAGCGCGAGCTCCTACGAGCAGTACTTC
V: TRBV11-2; D: -; J: TRBJ1-1; size: -; CDR3: CASSLDINTEAFF; DNA: TGTGCCAGCAGCTTAGACATTAACACTGAAGCTTTCTTT
V: TRBV5-6; D: -; J: TRBJ2-6; size: -; CDR3: CASSLVGRDSGANVLTF; DNA: TGTGCCAGCAGCTTGGTGGGGCGGGATTCTGGGGCCAACGTCCTGACTTTC
V: TRBV29-1; D: TRBD1; J: TRBJ1-1; size: -; CDR3: CSVTAGTGVSEAFF; DNA: TGCAGCGTGACTGCCGGGACAGGGGTATCTGAAGCTTTCTTT
V: TRBV10-3; D: TRBD1; J: TRBJ1-5; size: -; CDR3: CAIRADRGQGQPQHF; DNA: TGTGCCATCAGAGCGGACAGGGGGCAGGGTCAGCCCCAGCATTTT
V: TRBV5-1; D: TRBD1; J: TRBJ2-1; size: -; CDR3: CASSTRQGGGNEQFF; DNA: TGCGCCAGCAGCACAAGACAGGGGGGGGGCAATGAGCAGTTCTTC
V: TRBV18; D: -; J: TRBJ2-3; size: -; CDR3: CASSPGIGGLSDTQYF; DNA: TGTGCCAGCTCTCCCGGGATCGGAGGGCTTTCGGATACGCAGTATTTT
V: TRBV4-1; D: TRBD1; J: TRBJ1-5; size: -; CDR3: CASSQVRGPGQPQHF; DNA: TGCGCCAGCAGCCAAGTGAGGGGGCCAGGGCAGCCCCAGCATTTT
V: TRBV7-8; D: -; J: TRBJ1-1; size: -; CDR3: CASSSSPNTEAFF; DNA: TGTGCCAGCAGCTCTTCTCCGAACACTGAAGCTTTCTTT
V: TRBV7-8; D: -; J: TRBJ2-7; size: once; CDR3: CASSLIGRVDEQYF; DNA: TGTGCCAGCAGCTTAATAGGCAGGGTTGACGAGCAGTACTTC
V: TRBV6-5; D: -; J: TRBJ1-1; size: -; CDR3: CASSYSNRATEAFF; DNA: TGTGCCAGCAGTTACTCAAACAGGGCCACTGAAGCTTTCTTT
V: TRBV4-1; D: TRBD2; J: TRBJ2-5; size: -; CDR3: CASSQRGAKETQYF; DNA: TGCGCCAGCAGCCAGCGGGGGGCCAAAGAGACCCAGTACTTC
V: TRBV6-1; D: -; J: TRBJ1-3; size: -; CDR3: CASTPGIYSGNTIYF; DNA: TGTGCCAGCACCCCCGGGATCTACTCTGGAAACACCATATATTTT
V: TRBV2; D: -; J: TRBJ1-5; size: -; CDR3: CASSEGGGNQPQHF; DNA: TGTGCCAGCAGTGAGGGGGGAGGTAATCAGCCCCAGCATTTT
V: TRBV13; D: TRBD1; J: TRBJ2-4; size: -; CDR3: CASSSGQGRTMAKNIQYF; DNA: TGTGCCAGCAGCTCGGGACAGGGGCGTACAATGGCCAAAAACATTCAGTACTTC
V: TRBV2; D: -; J: TRBJ1-6; size: -; CDR3: CASTTRADSPLHF; DNA: TGTGCCAGCACCACCAGGGCGGATTCACCCCTCCACTTT
V: TRBV19; D: TRBD1; J: TRBJ1-5; size: -; CDR3: CASSITGTGGGNQPQHF; DNA: TGTGCCAGTAGTATTACCGGGACAGGGGGTGGCAATCAGCCCCAGCATTTT
V: TRBV7-2; D: TRBD1; J: TRBJ1-1; size: -; CDR3: CASSLGQGFVAFF; DNA: TGTGCCAGCAGCTTGGGACAGGGATTTGTAGCTTTCTTT
V: TRBV5-1; D: TRBD2; J: TRBJ2-7; size: -; CDR3: CASSSSSGASYEQYF; DNA: TGCGCCAGCAGCTCCTCTAGCGGGGCTTCCTACGAGCAGTACTTC
V: TRBV4-2; D: TRBD1; J: TRBJ2-7; size: -; CDR3: CASSQDQLRRDRVGEQYF; DNA: TGTGCCAGCAGCCAAGACCAGCTCCGCCGGGACAGGGTGGGCGAGCAGTACTTC
V: TRBV5-1; D: -; J: TRBJ1-1; size: few; CDR3: CASSLNGGCEAFF; DNA: TGCGCCAGCAGCTTGAATGGGGGGTGTGAAGCTTTCTTT
V: TRBV5-1; D: TRBD1; J: TRBJ1-2; size: -; CDR3: CASSLTGGTNYGYTF; DNA: TGCGCCAGCAGCTTGACAGGGGGGACTAACTATGGCTACACCTTC
V: TRBV28; D: -; J: TRBJ1-1; size: -; CDR3: CASVGGTEAFF; DNA: TGTGCCAGCGTCGGCGGCACTGAAGCTTTCTTT
V: TRBV7-2; D: -; J: TRBJ2-7; size: -; CDR3: CASSLAAESEQYF; DNA: TGTGCCAGCAGCTTAGCCGCAGAATCCGAGCAGTACTTC
V: TRBV4-1; D: -; J: TRBJ2-2; size: -; CDR3: CASSQALPNTGELFF; DNA: TGCGCCAGCAGCCAAGCCCTACCGAACACCGGGGAGCTGTTTTTT
V: TRBV7-2; D: TRBD2; J: TRBJ2-5; size: few; CDR3: CASSSGLAGETQYF; DNA: TGTGCCAGCAGCTCGGGACTAGCGGGGGAGACCCAGTACTTC
V: TRBV4-2; D: -; J: TRBJ2-7; size: -; CDR3: CASSQEKRGFDEQYF; DNA: TGTGCCAGCAGCCAAGAAAAGAGGGGGTTCGACGAGCAGTACTTC